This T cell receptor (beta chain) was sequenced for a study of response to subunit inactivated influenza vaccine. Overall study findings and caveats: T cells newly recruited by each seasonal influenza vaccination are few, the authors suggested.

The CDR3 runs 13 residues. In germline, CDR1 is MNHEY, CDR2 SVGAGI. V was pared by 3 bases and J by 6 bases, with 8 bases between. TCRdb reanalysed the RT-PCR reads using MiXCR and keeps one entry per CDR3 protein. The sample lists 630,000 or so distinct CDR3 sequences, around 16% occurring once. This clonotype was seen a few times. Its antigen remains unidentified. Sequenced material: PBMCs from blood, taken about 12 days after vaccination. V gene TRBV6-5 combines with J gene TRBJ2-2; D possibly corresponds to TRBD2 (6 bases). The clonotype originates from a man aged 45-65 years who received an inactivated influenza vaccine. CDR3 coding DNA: TGTGCCAGCAGTTATGGGGACTCCGGGGAGCTGTTTTTT. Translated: CASSYGDSGELFF.